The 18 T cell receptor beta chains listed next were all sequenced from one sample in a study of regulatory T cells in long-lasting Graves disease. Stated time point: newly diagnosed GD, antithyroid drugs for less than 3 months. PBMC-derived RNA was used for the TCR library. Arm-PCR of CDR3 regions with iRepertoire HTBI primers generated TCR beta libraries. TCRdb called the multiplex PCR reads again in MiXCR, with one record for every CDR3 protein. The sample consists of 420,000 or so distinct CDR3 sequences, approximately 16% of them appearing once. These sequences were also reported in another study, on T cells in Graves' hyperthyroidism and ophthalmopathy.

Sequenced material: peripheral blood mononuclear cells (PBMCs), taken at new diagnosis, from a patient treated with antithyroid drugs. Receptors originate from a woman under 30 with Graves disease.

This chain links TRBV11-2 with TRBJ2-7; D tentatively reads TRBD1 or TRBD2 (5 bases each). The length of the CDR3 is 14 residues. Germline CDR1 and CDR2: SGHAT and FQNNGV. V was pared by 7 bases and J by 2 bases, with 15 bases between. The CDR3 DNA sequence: TGTGCCAGCAACATCCGGGACGGTACCTACGAGCAGTACTTC. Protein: CASNIRDGTYEQYF.

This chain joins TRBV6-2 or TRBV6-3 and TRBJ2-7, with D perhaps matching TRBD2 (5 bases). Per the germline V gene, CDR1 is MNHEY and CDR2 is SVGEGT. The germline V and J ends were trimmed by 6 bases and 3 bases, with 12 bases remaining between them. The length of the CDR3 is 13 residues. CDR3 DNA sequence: TGTGCCAGCAGGCGCGGGCAGTTCTACGAGCAGTACTTC. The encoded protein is CASRRGQFYEQYF.

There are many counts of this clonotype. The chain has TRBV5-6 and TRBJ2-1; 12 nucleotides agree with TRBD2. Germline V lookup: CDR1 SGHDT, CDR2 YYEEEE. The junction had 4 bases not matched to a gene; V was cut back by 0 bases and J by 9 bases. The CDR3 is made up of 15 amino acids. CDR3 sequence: CASSLASGRAVEQFF. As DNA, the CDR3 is TGTGCCAGCAGCTTGGCTAGCGGGAGGGCCGTTGAGCAGTTCTTC.

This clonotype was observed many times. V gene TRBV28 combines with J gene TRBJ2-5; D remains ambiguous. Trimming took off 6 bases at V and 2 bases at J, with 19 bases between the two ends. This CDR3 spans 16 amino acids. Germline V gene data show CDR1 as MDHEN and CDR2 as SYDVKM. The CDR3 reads CASRPLEYGEQETQYF. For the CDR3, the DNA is TGTGCCAGCAGACCGTTGGAGTACGGAGAGCAAGAGACCCAGTACTTC.

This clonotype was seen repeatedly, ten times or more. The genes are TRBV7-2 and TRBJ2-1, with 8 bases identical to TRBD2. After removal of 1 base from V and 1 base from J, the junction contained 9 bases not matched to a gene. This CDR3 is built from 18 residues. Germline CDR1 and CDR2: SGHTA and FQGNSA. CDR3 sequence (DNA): TGTGCCAGCAGCTTAGGACCGGGGGGGGTTATTTCCTACAATGAGCAGTTCTTC. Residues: CASSLGPGGVISYNEQFF. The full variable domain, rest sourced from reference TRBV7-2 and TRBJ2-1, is GAGVSQSPSNKVTEKGKDVELRCDPISGHTALYWYRQSLGQGLEFLIYFQGNSAPDKSGLPSDRFSAERTGGSVSTLTIQRTQQEDSAVYLCASSLGPGGVISYNEQFFGPGTRLTVL.

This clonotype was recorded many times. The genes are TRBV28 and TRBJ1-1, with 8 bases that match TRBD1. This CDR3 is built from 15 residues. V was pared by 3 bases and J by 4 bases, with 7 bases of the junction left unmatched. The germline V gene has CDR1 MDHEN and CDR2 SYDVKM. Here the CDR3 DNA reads TGTGCCAGCAGTTTGAGGACAGGGTGGGGCACTGAAGCTTTCTTT. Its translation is CASSLRTGWGTEAFF.

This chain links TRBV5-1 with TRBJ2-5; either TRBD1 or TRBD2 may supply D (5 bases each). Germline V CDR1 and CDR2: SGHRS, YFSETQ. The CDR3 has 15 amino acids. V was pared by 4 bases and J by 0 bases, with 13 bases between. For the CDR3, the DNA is TGCGCCAGCAGCCGGGACGGCACTCACCAAGAGACCCAGTACTTC. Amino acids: CASSRDGTHQETQYF.

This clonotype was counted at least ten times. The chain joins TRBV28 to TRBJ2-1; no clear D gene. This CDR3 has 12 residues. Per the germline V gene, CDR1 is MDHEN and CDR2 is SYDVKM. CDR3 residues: CGVVSIYNEQFF. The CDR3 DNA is TGTGGGGTGGTTTCAATTTACAATGAGCAGTTCTTC. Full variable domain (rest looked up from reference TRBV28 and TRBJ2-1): DVKVTQSSRYLVKRTGEKVFLECVQDMDHENMFWYRQDPGLGLRLIYFSYDVKMKEKGDIPEGYSVSREKKERFSLILESASTNQTSMYLCGVVSIYNEQFFGPGTRLTVL.

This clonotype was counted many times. This CDR3 is CASSWRAGRETQYF. The CDR3 DNA reads as TGTGCCAGCAGTTGGCGAGCGGGCCGGGAGACCCAGTACTTC. The chain employs TRBV6-5 and TRBJ2-5; D perhaps matches TRBD2 (6 bases). The V end lost 4 bases, the J end lost 5 bases, and 14 bases lay between the germline ends. In germline, CDR1 is MNHEY, CDR2 SVGAGI. The CDR3 spans 14 residues.

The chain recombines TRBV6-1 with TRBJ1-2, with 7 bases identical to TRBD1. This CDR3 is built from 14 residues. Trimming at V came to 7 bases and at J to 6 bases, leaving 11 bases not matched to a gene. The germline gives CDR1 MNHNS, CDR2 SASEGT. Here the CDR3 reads CASIHTDRVDGYTF. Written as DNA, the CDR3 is TGTGCCAGCATCCATACCGACAGGGTTGATGGCTACACCTTC.

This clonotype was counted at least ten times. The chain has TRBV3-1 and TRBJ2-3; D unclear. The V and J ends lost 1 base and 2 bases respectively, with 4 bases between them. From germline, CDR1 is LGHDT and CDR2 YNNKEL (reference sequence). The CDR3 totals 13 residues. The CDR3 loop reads CASSQADTDTQYF. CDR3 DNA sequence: TGTGCCAGCAGCCAAGCGGACACAGATACGCAGTATTTT.

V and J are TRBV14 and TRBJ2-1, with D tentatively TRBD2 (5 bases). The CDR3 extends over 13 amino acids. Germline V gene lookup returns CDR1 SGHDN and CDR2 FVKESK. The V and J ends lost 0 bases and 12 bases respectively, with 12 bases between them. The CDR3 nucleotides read TGTGCCAGCAGCCAAGATTTGGCGGGTAGGCAGTTCTTC. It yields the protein CASSQDLAGRQFF.

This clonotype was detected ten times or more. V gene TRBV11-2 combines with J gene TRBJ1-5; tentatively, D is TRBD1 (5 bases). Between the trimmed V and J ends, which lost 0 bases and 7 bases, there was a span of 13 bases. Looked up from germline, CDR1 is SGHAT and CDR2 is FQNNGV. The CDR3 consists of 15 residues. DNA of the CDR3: TGTGCCAGCAGCTTAGATTGGGGGGTAGGGCAGCCCCAGCATTTT. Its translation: CASSLDWGVGQPQHF.

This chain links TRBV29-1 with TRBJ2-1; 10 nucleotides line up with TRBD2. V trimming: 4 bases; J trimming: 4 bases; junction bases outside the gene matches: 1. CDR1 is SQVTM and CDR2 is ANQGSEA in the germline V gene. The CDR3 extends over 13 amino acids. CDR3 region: CSVVLAGYNEQFF. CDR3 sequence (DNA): TGCAGCGTTGTACTAGCGGGATACAATGAGCAGTTCTTC.

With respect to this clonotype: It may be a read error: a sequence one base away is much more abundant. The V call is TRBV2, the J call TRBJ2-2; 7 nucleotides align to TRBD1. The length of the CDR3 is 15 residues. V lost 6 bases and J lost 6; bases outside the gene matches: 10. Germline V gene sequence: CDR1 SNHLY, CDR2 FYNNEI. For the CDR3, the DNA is TGTGCCAGCAGCATAGACAGGGTGGCTGCCGGGGAGCTGTTTTTT. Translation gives CASSIDRVAAGELFF.

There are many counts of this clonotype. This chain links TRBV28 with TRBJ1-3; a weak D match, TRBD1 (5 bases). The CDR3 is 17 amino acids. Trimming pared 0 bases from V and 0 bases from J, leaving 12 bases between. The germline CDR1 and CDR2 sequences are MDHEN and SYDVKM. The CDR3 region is CASSLWGGDGSGNTIYF. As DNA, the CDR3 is TGTGCCAGCAGTTTATGGGGGGGTGATGGCTCTGGAAACACCATATATTTT.

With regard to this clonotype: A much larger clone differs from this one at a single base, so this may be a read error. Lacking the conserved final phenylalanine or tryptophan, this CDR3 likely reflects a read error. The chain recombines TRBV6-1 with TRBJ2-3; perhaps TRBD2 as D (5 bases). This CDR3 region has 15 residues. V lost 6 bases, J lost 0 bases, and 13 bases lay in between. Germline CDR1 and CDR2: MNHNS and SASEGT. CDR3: CASRTEAPSTDTQYS. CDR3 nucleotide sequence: TGTGCCAGCAGGACGGAGGCACCGAGCACAGATACGCAGTATTCT.

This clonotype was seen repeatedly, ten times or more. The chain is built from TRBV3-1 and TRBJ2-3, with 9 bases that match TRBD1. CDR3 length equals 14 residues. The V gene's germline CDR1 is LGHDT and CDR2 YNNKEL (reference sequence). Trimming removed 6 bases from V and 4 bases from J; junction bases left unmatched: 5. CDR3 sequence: CASSTTGGSDTQYF. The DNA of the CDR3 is TGTGCCAGCAGTACGACAGGGGGATCAGATACGCAGTATTTT.